Reported below is one T cell receptor beta chain. Repertoires were generated with immunoSEQ multiplex PCR, while TCRdb's copy carries only in-frame clones and drops some. Here the sample spans 85,000 to 130,000 clones, around nine tenths being singletons. This CDR3 region has 13 residues. Germline V gene data show CDR1 as SGHDN and CDR2 as FVKESK. The V gene lost 1 base and the J gene lost 1 base, with 5 bases spanning the gap. This specimen belongs to a study of T cell changes during pregnancy in multiple sclerosis. The specimen comprised peripheral blood, sampled in the second trimester of pregnancy. The chain carries TRBV14 and TRBJ2-7; unclear D gene. This TCR came from a female donor with multiple sclerosis, enrolled in a pregnancy study. The CDR3 sequence is CASSQVRSYEQYF. The CDR3 coding sequence is TGTGCCAGCAGCCAAGTGAGATCCTACGAGCAGTACTTC.